Below are 7 T cell receptor beta chains sequenced from a single sample in a study of blood T cell repertoires in COVID-19 (TCRdb year 2020). Library method: the immunoSEQ multiplex PCR assay. In its TCRdb copy, this immuneACCESS table keeps in-frame sequences only and misses some clones. Where compared with another copy, unresolved V genes explain less than half of these, and the others have no known cause. The sample includes 120,000 to 150,000 clones, with 75% to 90% observed a single time. The ten largest clones take up 4% to 5% of the sample. The sequenced sample consisted of peripheral blood. All receptors come from a woman aged 80 or over with acute or convalescent COVID-19.

This chain joins TRBV2 and TRBJ1-2; D gene ambiguous. Germline lookup yields CDR1 SNHLY and CDR2 FYNNEI. Trimming took off 0 bases at V and 4 bases at J, with 12 bases between the two ends. The CDR3 is 15 amino acids. CDR3 amino acids: CASSEAGGRRYGYTF. The CDR3 DNA reads as TGTGCCAGCAGTGAAGCGGGAGGCCGCCGCTATGGCTACACCTTC.

This clone was seen a few times. The chain uses TRBV27 and TRBJ2-7, with TRBD2 matching over 12 bases. This CDR3 contains 15 residues. V shed 6 bases, J shed 2 bases, and the junction held 5 bases outside the gene matches. The germline gives CDR1 MNHEY, CDR2 SMNVEV (reference sequence). The CDR3 protein is CASRRTSGETYEQYF. The CDR3, as DNA: TGTGCCAGCAGGCGGACTAGCGGGGAAACCTACGAGCAGTACTTC.

The genes are TRBV27 and TRBJ2-1, with TRBD2 matching over 7 bases. Germline trimming cut 8 bases from V and 0 bases from J; bases unmatched to any gene: 10. CDR3 size: 16 residues. Germline V lookup: CDR1 MNHEY, CDR2 SMNVEV (reference sequence). The CDR3: CASVRAGASSYNEQFF. The CDR3 coding sequence is TGTGCCAGCGTAAGGGCGGGAGCGAGCTCCTACAATGAGCAGTTCTTC.

The chain uses TRBV5-8 and TRBJ2-3; 10 nucleotides line up with TRBD2. The CDR3 covers 15 residues. Germline CDR1 SGHTS, CDR2 YDEGEE. The V segment lost 3 bases and the J segment 5 bases; nucleotides outside the gene matches: 6. The CDR3 reads CASSYSGGGLDTQYF. CDR3 in DNA: TGTGCCAGCAGCTACAGCGGGGGGGGACTAGATACGCAGTATTTT. Full variable domain (outside the CDR3, taken from reference TRBV5-8 and TRBJ2-3): EAGVTQSPTHLIKTRGQQATLRCSPISGHTSVYWYQQALGLGLQFLLWYDEGEERNRGNFPPRFSGRQFPNYSSELNVNALELEDSALYLCASSYSGGGLDTQYFGPGTRLTVL.

This clone was counted once. The chain combines TRBV24-1 with TRBJ2-2; maybe TRBD2 (5 bases). Trimming removed 6 bases at V and 0 bases at J, with 13 bases between. Germline lookup yields CDR1 KGHDR and CDR2 SFDVKD. The CDR3 spans 16 residues. CDR3 region: CATSSSGRANTGELFF. Here the CDR3 DNA reads TGTGCCACCAGTAGCAGCGGCAGAGCGAACACCGGGGAGCTGTTTTTT.

This sequence joins TRBV5-4 and TRBJ2-5; 11 positions match TRBD2. With 4 bases clipped from V and 5 bases from J, the junction kept 7 bases outside the gene matches. Germline V gene data show CDR1 as SGHNT and CDR2 as YYREEE (reference sequence). This CDR3 comprises 15 residues. The CDR3 region has the DNA TGTGCCAGCAGCGTGGGACTAGCGGTACAGGAGACCCAGTACTTC. Its protein is CASSVGLAVQETQYF.

J is TRBJ2-5 and V is TRBV19; D might be TRBD2 (6 bases). Germline V gene data show CDR1 as LNHDA and CDR2 as SQIVND (reference sequence). Trimming removed 8 bases from V and 3 bases from J, with 22 bases in between. The CDR3 is 16 residues long. This chain's CDR3 is CASLNVLTSKKETQYF. In DNA form, the CDR3 reads TGTGCCAGTTTAAACGTCTTAACTAGCAAGAAAGAGACCCAGTACTTC.